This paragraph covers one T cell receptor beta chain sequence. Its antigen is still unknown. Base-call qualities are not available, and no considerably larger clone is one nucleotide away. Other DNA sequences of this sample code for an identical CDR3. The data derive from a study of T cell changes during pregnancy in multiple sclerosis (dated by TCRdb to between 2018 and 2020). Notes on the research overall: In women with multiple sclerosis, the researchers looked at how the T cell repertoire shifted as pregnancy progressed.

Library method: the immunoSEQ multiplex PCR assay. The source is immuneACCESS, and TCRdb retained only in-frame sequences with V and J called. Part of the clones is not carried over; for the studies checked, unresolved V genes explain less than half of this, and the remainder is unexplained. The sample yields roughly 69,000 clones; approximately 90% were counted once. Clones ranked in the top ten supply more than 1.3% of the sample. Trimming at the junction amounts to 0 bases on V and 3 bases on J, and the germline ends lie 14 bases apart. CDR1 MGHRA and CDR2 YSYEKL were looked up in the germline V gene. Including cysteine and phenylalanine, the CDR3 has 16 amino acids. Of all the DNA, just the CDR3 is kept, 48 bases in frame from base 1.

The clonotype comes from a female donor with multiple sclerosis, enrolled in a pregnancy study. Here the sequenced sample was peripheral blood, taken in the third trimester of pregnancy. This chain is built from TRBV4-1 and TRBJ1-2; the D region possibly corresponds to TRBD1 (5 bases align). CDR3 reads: CASSQDPGGAHYGYTF. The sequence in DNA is TGCGCCAGCAGCCAAGATCCTGGAGGGGCCCACTATGGCTACACCTTC.